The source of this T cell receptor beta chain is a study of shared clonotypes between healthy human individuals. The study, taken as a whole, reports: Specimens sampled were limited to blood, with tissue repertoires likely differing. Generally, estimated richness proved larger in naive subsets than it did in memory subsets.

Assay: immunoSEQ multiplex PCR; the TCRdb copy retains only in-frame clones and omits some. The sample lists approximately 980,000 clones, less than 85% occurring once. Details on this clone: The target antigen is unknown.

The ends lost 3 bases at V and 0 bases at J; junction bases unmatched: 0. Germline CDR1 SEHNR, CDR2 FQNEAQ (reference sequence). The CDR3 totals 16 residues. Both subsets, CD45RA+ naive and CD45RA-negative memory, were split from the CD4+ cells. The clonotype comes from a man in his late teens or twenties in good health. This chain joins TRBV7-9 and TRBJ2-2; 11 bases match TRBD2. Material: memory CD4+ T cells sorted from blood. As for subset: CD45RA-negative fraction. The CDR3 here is CASSLGLAANTGELFF. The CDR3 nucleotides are TGTGCCAGCAGCTTGGGACTAGCGGCGAACACCGGGGAGCTGTTTTTT. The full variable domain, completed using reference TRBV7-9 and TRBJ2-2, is DTGVSQNPRHKITKRGQNVTFRCDPISEHNRLYWYRQTLGQGPEFLTYFQNEAQLEKSRLLSDRFSAERPKGSFSTLEIQRTEQGDSAMYLCASSLGLAANTGELFFGEGSRLTVL.